This entry lists 26 T cell receptor beta chains sequenced from one sample in a study of blood T cell repertoires in COVID-19. Sequencing was performed with immunoSEQ multiplex PCR; in TCRdb, only in-frame clones are kept and a portion is missing. The top ten hold under 8.5% of the sample, which has 200,000 to 250,000 clones, more than 75% seen once. Sequenced: peripheral blood. These receptors all stem from a woman older than 75 with COVID-19, enrolled during active disease.

This clone was observed a few times. The chain joins TRBV2 to TRBJ1-1; D not resolved. From germline, CDR1 is SNHLY and CDR2 FYNNEI. V lost 2 bases to trimming and J lost 5 bases, with 9 bases between them. CDR3 length: 13 residues. The CDR3 sequence is CASSERRETEAFF. CDR3 sequence (DNA): TGTGCCAGCAGTGAAAGGAGGGAGACTGAAGCTTTCTTT. The variable domain in full, completed from reference TRBV2 and TRBJ1-1, reads EPEVTQTPSHQVTQMGQEVILRCVPISNHLYFYWYRQILGQKVEFLVSFYNNEISEKSEIFDDQFSVERPDGSNFTLKIRSTKLEDSAMYFCASSERRETEAFFGQGTRLTVV.

The genes are TRBV4-1 and TRBJ1-1, with D unresolved. There are 11 residues in the CDR3. Trimming took 0 bases from V and 8 from J, leaving 4 bases between them. Per germline, CDR1 MGHRA and CDR2 YSYEKL. The CDR3 sequence: CASSQDLEAFF. The DNA of the CDR3 is TGCGCCAGCAGCCAAGACCTGGAAGCTTTCTTT.

This chain joins TRBV28 and TRBJ1-5; no definite D call. Per the germline V gene, CDR1 is MDHEN and CDR2 is SYDVKM. The length of the CDR3 is 15 residues. V lost 6 bases and J lost 1, with 13 bases in between. DNA for the CDR3: TGTGCCAGCAGCACGAGAGGAAGGAGCAATCAGCCCCAGCATTTT. This sequence encodes CASSTRGRSNQPQHF.

The chain couples TRBV28 to TRBJ2-7; 9 bases align to TRBD2. Losses at the gene ends were 4 bases for V and 4 bases for J; bases not matched to a gene: 20. From germline, CDR1 is MDHEN and CDR2 SYDVKM. The CDR3 runs to 19 residues. This CDR3 is CASSSTVRKQREDSYEQYF. DNA of the CDR3: TGTGCCAGCAGTTCCACAGTCCGTAAACAGCGGGAGGACTCTTACGAGCAGTACTTC.

This clone occurred once. The V and J genes are TRBV4-2 and TRBJ2-3; D is uncertain. Germline V CDR1 and CDR2: LGHNA, YNFKEQ. V lost 2 bases, J lost 1 base, and 7 bases lay in between. CDR3 length: 14 residues. The CDR3, as DNA: TGTGCCAGCAGCCAACAATGGCGCACAGATACGCAGTATTTT. As protein: CASSQQWRTDTQYF.

This clone was counted once. This rearrangement joins TRBV2 to TRBJ2-2; D is uncertain. The CDR3 covers 15 residues. The V end was cut by 2 bases, the J end by 4 bases, with 11 bases between. Germline-derived CDR1 and CDR2 are SNHLY and FYNNEI. The CDR3 DNA follows: TGTGCCAGCAGTGAATCTACAGAAATCACCGGGGAGCTGTTTTTT. Translating it yields CASSESTEITGELFF. The whole variable domain, remainder taken from reference TRBV2 and TRBJ2-2, is EPEVTQTPSHQVTQMGQEVILRCVPISNHLYFYWYRQILGQKVEFLVSFYNNEISEKSEIFDDQFSVERPDGSNFTLKIRSTKLEDSAMYFCASSESTEITGELFFGEGSRLTVL.

In this sample, this clone turned up a few times. CDR3 region: CASSSSGGTDTQYF. In DNA, the CDR3 is TGTGCCAGCAGCTCTAGCGGGGGCACAGATACGCAGTATTTT. The V and J genes are TRBV11-3 and TRBJ2-3; TRBD2 matches 9 bases. Germline lookup yields CDR1 SGHNT and CDR2 YENEEA. After removal of 4 bases from V and 1 base from J, the junction contained 0 bases not matched to a gene. The CDR3 loop spans 14 amino acids.

The chain combines TRBV7-9 with TRBJ1-6, with TRBD1 matching over 9 bases. V trimming: 3 bases; J trimming: 8 bases; junction bases outside the gene matches: 2. In germline, CDR1 is SEHNR, CDR2 FQNEAQ (reference sequence). The CDR3 length is 14 residues. DNA of the CDR3: TGTGCCAGCAGCTTGGACAGGGGTCATTCACCCCTCCACTTT. Its protein is CASSLDRGHSPLHF.

For the CDR3, the DNA is TGCGCCAGCAGCTTTGAGCGGGGGGGCACAGATACGCAGTATTTT. Protein product: CASSFERGGTDTQYF. The rearrangement uses TRBV5-1 and TRBJ2-3, with 9 bases fitting TRBD2. The CDR3 has 15 amino acids. V trimming: 2 bases; J trimming: 1 base; junction bases outside the gene matches: 2. The V gene's germline CDR1 is SGHRS and CDR2 YFSETQ. Combining the CDR3 with reference TRBV5-1 and TRBJ2-3 gives the whole variable domain KAGVTQTPRYLIKTRGQQVTLSCSPISGHRSVSWYQQTPGQGLQFLFEYFSETQRNKGNFPGRFSGRQFSNSRSEMNVSTLELGDSALYLCASSFERGGTDTQYFGPGTRLTVL.

The chain joins TRBV12-5 to TRBJ1-3, with D perhaps matching TRBD1 (5 bases). Trimming removed 0 bases at V and 2 bases at J, with 8 bases between. The CDR3 covers 15 residues. The germline V gene encodes CDR1 LGHNT and CDR2 FRNRAP. CDR3 sequence reads: CASGLVGLPGNTIYF. CDR3 sequence (DNA): TGTGCTAGTGGTTTGGTGGGACTTCCTGGAAACACCATATATTTT.

J is TRBJ2-7 and V is TRBV4-3, with D tentatively TRBD1 (6 bases). The germline gives CDR1 LGHNA, CDR2 YSLEER. This CDR3 has 16 amino acids. Trimming removed 0 bases from V and 0 bases from J, with 12 bases in between. The CDR3 spells CASSQDGQGSSYEQYF. In nucleotides, the CDR3 is TGCGCCAGCAGCCAAGATGGGCAGGGGAGCTCCTACGAGCAGTACTTC.

The chain recombines TRBV16 with TRBJ1-2; no definite D call. CDR1 and CDR2 from the germline V gene are KGHSY and FQNENV. The ends were cut back, 0 bases at V and 7 bases at J, with 12 bases in the middle. The CDR3 is made up of 14 amino acids. DNA for the CDR3: TGTGCCAGCAGCCAATCGGTGGAGGCTCGTGGCTACACCTTC. Protein: CASSQSVEARGYTF.

The genes are TRBV24-1 and TRBJ2-5, with D hard to call. The CDR3 has 13 residues. Germline CDR1 KGHDR, CDR2 SFDVKD. V was cut by 5 bases and J by 7 bases, with 13 bases left in between. The CDR3 DNA reads TGTGCCACCAGTGCCCGAACGTCGGGGACCCAGTACTTC. As protein: CATSARTSGTQYF.

The J gene is TRBJ1-1, the V gene TRBV19; D gene ambiguous. The germline V gene encodes CDR1 LNHDA and CDR2 SQIVND (reference sequence). The CDR3 covers 13 residues. V lost 3 bases and J 2 bases, leaving 7 bases between the germline ends. CDR3 sequence reads: CASSMRPNTEAFF. Written as DNA, the CDR3 is TGTGCCAGTAGTATGCGTCCTAACACTGAAGCTTTCTTT. Filled out from reference TRBV19 and TRBJ1-1, the complete variable domain reads DGGITQSPKYLFRKEGQNVTLSCEQNLNHDAMYWYRQDPGQGLRLIYYSQIVNDFQKGDIAEGYSVSREKKESFPLTVTSAQKNPTAFYLCASSMRPNTEAFFGQGTRLTVV.

This chain connects TRBV3-1 (or the pseudogene TRBV3-2) to TRBJ1-3, with TRBD1 as a possible D gene (5 bases). CDR3 size: 15 residues. The V gene's germline CDR1 is LGHDT and CDR2 YNNKEL (reference sequence). The V end was cut by 0 bases, the J end by 0 bases, with 6 bases between. The CDR3 DNA is TGTGCCAGCAGCCAAGAAGGACACTCTGGAAACACCATATATTTT. This sequence encodes CASSQEGHSGNTIYF.

The V and J genes are TRBV6-5 and TRBJ1-3, with a weak D call TRBD1 (6 bases). This CDR3 region has 14 residues. Trimming cost V 7 bases and J 0 bases, with 10 bases left between them. Germline assignment: CDR1 MNHEY and CDR2 SVGAGI. CDR3 protein: CASNRDGSGNTIYF. The CDR3 DNA is TGTGCCAGCAACAGGGACGGCTCTGGAAACACCATATATTTT.

V and J are TRBV28 and TRBJ1-2, with 11 bases fitting TRBD1. The CDR3 spans 16 residues. With V trimmed by 5 bases and J by 1 base, 6 bases remained unmatched. Germline V gene lookup returns CDR1 MDHEN and CDR2 SYDVKM. The CDR3 sequence is CASSRGGTGGNYGYTF. As DNA, the CDR3 is TGTGCCAGCAGTAGGGGCGGGACAGGGGGTAACTATGGCTACACCTTC.

The chain combines TRBV19 with TRBJ1-2; the D is unclear. Germline-derived CDR1 and CDR2 are LNHDA and SQIVND (reference sequence). V lost 0 bases and J lost 4, with 12 bases in between. This CDR3 contains 15 residues. The CDR3 region is CASSIEEGGSYGYTF. Here the CDR3 DNA reads TGTGCCAGTAGTATAGAGGAGGGCGGGAGCTATGGCTACACCTTC. The whole variable domain, remainder taken from reference TRBV19 and TRBJ1-2, is DGGITQSPKYLFRKEGQNVTLSCEQNLNHDAMYWYRQDPGQGLRLIYYSQIVNDFQKGDIAEGYSVSREKKESFPLTVTSAQKNPTAFYLCASSIEEGGSYGYTFGSGTRLTVV.

Remarks on this clone: One end of the junction is discordant with germline, which a read error may explain. The rearrangement links TRBV7-7 to TRBJ1-6, with TRBD1 matching over 8 bases. From germline, CDR1 is SSHAT and CDR2 FNYEAQ (reference sequence). There are 17 residues in the CDR3. The CDR3 coding sequence is TGTGCTAGCAGCTCTGCCCGACGAGGACAGGGTAATTCACCCCTCCACTTT. Amino acid sequence: CASSSARRGQGNSPLHF.

The V call is TRBV7-9, the J call TRBJ2-1; TRBD1 is a possible D gene (6 bases). The V and J ends lost 1 base and 10 bases respectively, with 11 bases between them. The CDR3 has 13 amino acids. Per germline, CDR1 SEHNR and CDR2 FQNEAQ (reference sequence). The CDR3 DNA follows: TGTGCCAGCAGCTTAGTTGGGGGCTGGGAGCAGTTCTTC. It is translated as CASSLVGGWEQFF.

The chain combines TRBV6-5 with TRBJ1-5, with 9 bases identical to TRBD1. The V segment lost 6 bases and the J segment 2 bases; nucleotides outside the gene matches: 5. This CDR3 spans 15 amino acids. Germline V lookup: CDR1 MNHEY, CDR2 SVGAGI. The CDR3 reads CASSEGQGRNQPQHF. Written as DNA, the CDR3 is TGTGCCAGCAGCGAGGGACAGGGCCGCAATCAGCCCCAGCATTTT.

The V and J genes are TRBV5-6 and TRBJ2-7; D is unclear. Trimming removed 2 bases from V and 3 bases from J, with 6 bases in between. Germline V gene data show CDR1 as SGHDT and CDR2 as YYEEEE. This CDR3 region has 12 residues. CDR3 sequence reads: CASSFPGYEQYF. The CDR3 bases are TGTGCCAGCAGCTTTCCAGGCTACGAGCAGTACTTC. The variable domain in full, completed from reference TRBV5-6 and TRBJ2-7, reads DAGVTQSPTHLIKTRGQQVTLRCSPKSGHDTVSWYQQALGQGPQFIFQYYEEEERQRGNFPDRFSGHQFPNYSSELNVNALLLGDSALYLCASSFPGYEQYFGPGTRLTVT.

On this clone: Other DNA sequences of this sample code for an identical CDR3. This chain links TRBV5-1 with TRBJ2-5; TRBD1 aligns across 7 bases. Per the germline V gene, CDR1 is SGHRS and CDR2 is YFSETQ. The CDR3 has 13 amino acids. The V gene end was trimmed by 4 bases and the J gene end by 5 bases; junction bases not matched to a gene: 5. The CDR3 nucleotides are TGCGCCAGCAGCCCAGGGGGTGGCGAGACCCAGTACTTC. Its protein is CASSPGGGETQYF.

The chain is built from TRBV6-6 and TRBJ2-7; D not resolved. The V gene's germline CDR1 is MNHNY and CDR2 SVGAGI (reference sequence). The CDR3 sequence is 13 residues long. V lost 2 bases, J lost 3 bases, and 8 bases lay in between. The CDR3 loop is CASSYGTGYEQYF. For the CDR3, the DNA is TGTGCCAGCAGTTACGGAACGGGCTACGAGCAGTACTTC.

The chain carries TRBV11-2 and TRBJ2-4; 8 positions match TRBD1. V trimming: 5 bases; J trimming: 6 bases; junction bases outside the gene matches: 12. The V gene's germline CDR1 is SGHAT and CDR2 FQNNGV. The CDR3 totals 16 residues. The CDR3 coding sequence is TGTGCCAGCAGCCGGTTACAGGGGGGAGTTTCAAACATTCAGTACTTC. Its translation is CASSRLQGGVSNIQYF.

The chain recombines TRBV5-4 with TRBJ1-6; D ambiguous. Trimming pared 2 bases from V and 0 bases from J, leaving 9 bases between. CDR1 is SGHNT, CDR2 YYREEE, per germline (reference sequence). The length of the CDR3 is 16 residues. The CDR3: CASSFGGSSYNSPLHF. The CDR3 DNA reads TGTGCCAGCAGCTTTGGCGGGAGCTCCTATAATTCACCCCTCCACTTT.